A single sample is the source of the 21 T cell receptor beta chains below, sequenced in a study of beta chain features in type 1 diabetes. Expressed TCRB transcripts were sequenced, since all the RNA that had been isolated was reverse transcribed. Profiled with immunoSEQ multiplex PCR; TCRdb holds only in-frame clones, not every one. This sample has some 250,000 clones; 25% to 30% occur once, and the top ten carry more than 3%. What was sequenced was central memory CD4+ T cells from blood. The origin of the receptors is a man aged 30 to 39 in good health.

The table lists this clone with a few counts. The chain is built from TRBV7-2 and TRBJ2-1; D possibly corresponds to TRBD2 (5 bases). CDR3 length: 14 amino acids. V was clipped by 1 base and J by 3 bases, with 7 bases between them. The germline gives CDR1 SGHTA, CDR2 FQGNSA. In DNA, the CDR3 is TGTGCCAGCAGCTTAGGGACTCTCTACAATGAGCAGTTCTTC. Translating it yields CASSLGTLYNEQFF.

The chain is built from TRBV28 and TRBJ1-5, with a tentative D call TRBD1 (6 bases). The V end lost 2 bases, the J end lost 8 bases, and 7 bases lay between the germline ends. The CDR3 loop spans 12 amino acids. Germline V lookup: CDR1 MDHEN, CDR2 SYDVKM. CDR3 loop: CASSLRGEPQHF. The CDR3 DNA reads TGTGCCAGCAGTTTAAGGGGGGAGCCCCAGCATTTT. Complete variable domain (other parts from reference TRBV28 and TRBJ1-5): DVKVTQSSRYLVKRTGEKVFLECVQDMDHENMFWYRQDPGLGLRLIYFSYDVKMKEKGDIPEGYSVSREKKERFSLILESASTNQTSMYLCASSLRGEPQHFGDGTRLSIL.

The chain has TRBV28 and TRBJ2-5; D gene uncertain. The CDR3 covers 12 residues. V lost 6 bases to trimming and J lost 9 bases, with 14 bases between them. Germline V gene lookup returns CDR1 MDHEN and CDR2 SYDVKM. CDR3 sequence (DNA): TGTGCCAGCAGCTGGGCCTATAGCCCCCAGTACTTC. Amino acid sequence: CASSWAYSPQYF.

V and J are TRBV7-2 and TRBJ1-1; possible D gene TRBD1, 5 bases. Trimming removed 5 bases from V and 1 base from J, with 11 bases in between. The CDR3 loop spans 14 amino acids. Germline CDR1 is SGHTA and CDR2 is FQGNSA. The CDR3 region is CASSPGYGNTEAFF. In nucleotides, the CDR3 is TGTGCCAGCAGCCCAGGGTATGGGAACACTGAAGCTTTCTTT.

This clone appeared a few times. J is TRBJ2-3 and V is TRBV5-6; no clear D gene. This CDR3 contains 13 residues. The ends were cut back, 1 base at V and 6 bases at J, with 9 bases in the middle. From germline, CDR1 is SGHDT and CDR2 YYEEEE. The CDR3 DNA follows: TGTGCCAGCAGCTTGAATCACGGGGATACGCAGTATTTT. Encoded protein: CASSLNHGDTQYF.

Many counts were recorded for this clone. The CDR3 nucleotides read TGTGCCAGTAGTACTAGCGGACTTGAAGAGACCCAGTACTTC. Translated: CASSTSGLEETQYF. The chain links TRBV19 to TRBJ2-5; 7 nucleotides agree with TRBD2. The CDR3 has 14 amino acids. Per the germline V gene, CDR1 is LNHDA and CDR2 is SQIVND (reference sequence). V gave up 4 bases and J gave up 3 bases; unmatched junction bases: 5.

The J gene is TRBJ2-7, the V gene TRBV21-1; the table's D gene call, TRBD1, was not cross checked with the DNA. TRBV21-1 is a listed pseudogene. CDR3 length: 16 amino acids. CDR3 loop: CASSKRGRTGSHEQYF. CDR3 DNA sequence: TGTGCCAGCAGCAAAAGGGGCCGGACAGGATCCCACGAGCAGTACTTC.

This clone was observed a few times. CDR3 DNA: TGCGCCAGCACCCCGGACAGCGGGGCACAAGAGACCCAGTACTTC. It translates to CASTPDSGAQETQYF. The chain couples TRBV5-1 to TRBJ2-5; D might be TRBD2 (7 bases). V lost 6 bases, J lost 2 bases, and 17 bases lay in between. Germline V gene data show CDR1 as SGHRS and CDR2 as YFSETQ. This CDR3 has 15 residues. Based on the CDR3 plus reference TRBV5-1 and TRBJ2-5, the full variable domain is KAGVTQTPRYLIKTRGQQVTLSCSPISGHRSVSWYQQTPGQGLQFLFEYFSETQRNKGNFPGRFSGRQFSNSRSEMNVSTLELGDSALYLCASTPDSGAQETQYFGPGTRLLVL.

Regarding this clone: Other DNA variants within this sample encode the same CDR3. V is TRBV30 and J is TRBJ2-7; no firm D call. Per germline, CDR1 GTSNPN and CDR2 SVGIG (reference sequence). The CDR3 extends over 11 amino acids. The V end was cut by 2 bases, the J end by 3 bases, with 5 bases between. The CDR3 protein is CAWSPRYEQYF. The CDR3 DNA is TGTGCCTGGAGTCCTCGCTACGAGCAGTACTTC.

This clone was picked up many times. The CDR3 protein is CASSETGVDSPLHF. CDR3 nucleotides: TGTGCCAGCAGTGAGACAGGGGTAGATTCACCCCTCCACTTT. This rearrangement joins TRBV6-5 to TRBJ1-6; 8 bases line up with TRBD1. With 5 bases clipped from V and 8 bases from J, the junction kept 5 bases outside the gene matches. CDR1 MNHEY and CDR2 SVGAGI come from the germline V gene. This CDR3 region has 14 residues.

CDR3 residues: CASSLELAANTGELFF. The CDR3 bases are TGTGCCAGCAGCTTAGAACTAGCAGCGAACACCGGGGAGCTGTTTTTT. The chain has TRBV11-2 and TRBJ2-2; tentatively, D is TRBD2 (6 bases). The V end lost 0 bases, the J end lost 0 bases, and 8 bases lay between the germline ends. The CDR3 length is 16 residues. Germline loops: CDR1 SGHAT, CDR2 FQNNGV.

The table lists this clone with a few counts. The rearrangement joins TRBV6-1 to TRBJ1-1, with D possibly matching TRBD1 (5 bases). Germline CDR1 and CDR2: MNHNS and SASEGT. This CDR3 is 14 amino acids long. The V end was cut by 6 bases, the J end by 2 bases, with 13 bases between. Here the CDR3 DNA reads TGTGCCAGCAGGGGGGACGGGGGAAACACTGAAGCTTTCTTT. Amino acids: CASRGDGGNTEAFF.

The rearrangement joins TRBV15 to TRBJ1-1, with D possibly being TRBD1 (6 bases). V lost 5 bases to trimming and J lost 5 bases, with 12 bases between them. Germline V lookup: CDR1 LNHNV, CDR2 YYDKDF (reference sequence). CDR3 length: 13 amino acids. CDR3 in DNA: TGTGCCACCAGCCCTGAGGGGGGAACTGAAGCTTTCTTT. Amino acid sequence: CATSPEGGTEAFF.

The chain has TRBV5-1 and TRBJ1-2; 7 bases agree with TRBD1. Germline CDR1 SGHRS, CDR2 YFSETQ. V lost 5 bases to trimming and J lost 8 bases; unmatched junction nucleotides: 12. This CDR3 contains 14 residues. CDR3 in amino acids: CASSHPDREGGYTF. In DNA, the CDR3 is TGCGCCAGCAGTCACCCCGACAGGGAGGGCGGCTACACCTTC.

The sample holds a few counts of this clone. This chain uses TRBV7-9 with TRBJ2-3, with 11 nucleotides matching TRBD2. The CDR3 loop spans 16 amino acids. Germline-derived CDR1 and CDR2 are SEHNR and FQNEAQ (reference sequence). The trim removed 6 bases at V and 4 bases at J, leaving 9 bases unmatched. CDR3 in DNA: TGTGCCAGCAGGCGTTGGACTAGCGGGCGGGCAGATACGCAGTATTTT. As protein: CASRRWTSGRADTQYF.

The rearrangement uses TRBV9 and TRBJ2-5; D is possibly TRBD2 (6 bases). The ends were cut back, 4 bases at V and 5 bases at J, with 18 bases in the middle. The germline V gene encodes CDR1 SGDLS and CDR2 YYNGEE. The CDR3 contains 15 residues. The CDR3 nucleotides read TGTGCCAGCAGCACTAGAGGGACTCCCGAGGAGACCCAGTACTTC. Protein sequence: CASSTRGTPEETQYF.

The sample holds a few counts of this clone. This chain connects TRBV29-1 to TRBJ1-1, with no clear D. The CDR3 is 14 amino acids. Germline lookup yields CDR1 SQVTM and CDR2 ANQGSEA. The ends were cut back, 3 bases at V and 2 bases at J, with 13 bases in the middle. The CDR3 loop reads CSVEGRLTNTEAFF. The CDR3 nucleotides read TGCAGCGTTGAGGGCCGACTGACTAACACTGAAGCTTTCTTT.

This rearrangement joins TRBV15 to TRBJ2-6, with D perhaps given as TRBD1 or TRBD2 (5 bases each). From germline, CDR1 is LNHNV and CDR2 YYDKDF (reference sequence). V lost 1 base and J 0 bases, leaving 10 bases between the germline ends. The CDR3 spans 17 residues. This CDR3 is CATSRVAGSSGANVLTF. In DNA form, the CDR3 reads TGTGCCACCAGCAGAGTGGCAGGGAGCTCTGGGGCCAACGTCCTGACTTTC.

This rearrangement joins TRBV7-7 to TRBJ2-5, with D tentatively TRBD1 (6 bases). Between the trimmed V and J ends, which lost 4 bases and 1 base, there was a span of 10 bases. The CDR3 is made up of 14 amino acids. Germline assignment: CDR1 SSHAT and CDR2 FNYEAQ (reference sequence). As DNA, the CDR3 is TGTGCCAGCAGCTCTGGGGGCTTCCAAGAGACCCAGTACTTC. Residues: CASSSGGFQETQYF.

This clone has more than one count but fewer than ten. J is TRBJ2-1 and V is TRBV15; a weak D match, TRBD2 (6 bases). Germline-derived CDR1 and CDR2 are LNHNV and YYDKDF (reference sequence). The CDR3 loop spans 18 amino acids. The ends were cut back, 3 bases at V and 4 bases at J, with 22 bases in the middle. This CDR3 is CATSSLGASGTRYNEQFF. The DNA of the CDR3 is TGTGCCACCAGCAGTTTAGGGGCCTCCGGGACTCGATACAATGAGCAGTTCTTC.

The CDR3 DNA reads TGCAGCGTTGAGGGCCAGGGTACGGCTGGGGCCAACGTCCTGACTTTC. Its protein product is CSVEGQGTAGANVLTF. The chain recombines TRBV29-1 with TRBJ2-6; possible D gene TRBD1, 5 bases. CDR1 and CDR2 (germline): SQVTM, ANQGSEA. V was trimmed by 3 bases and J by 2 bases, leaving 14 bases between them. The CDR3 contains 16 residues.